This T cell receptor beta chain came from a study of beta chain features in type 1 diabetes. Study-wide results and limits: The study left unresolved whether HLA type influences TCRB rearrangement. There was a moderate but significant shortening of TCRB CDR3s in all four CD4+ subsets of Type 1 diabetes patients.

Investigators reverse transcribed all isolated RNA, so they sequenced expressed TCRB transcripts. The protocol was immunoSEQ multiplex PCR, while the TCRdb copy is restricted to in-frame clones and leaves out a portion. The data show some 250,000 clones, with about a tenth seen just once and approximately 0.015% held by the top ten. Germline CDR1 reads SNHLY; CDR2 reads FYNNEI. Trimming cost V 5 bases and J 2 bases, with 2 bases left between them. The CDR3 runs to 11 residues. A note on this clone: The antigen remains undetermined. This specimen includes other DNA sequences encoding the same CDR3.

Isolation of CD4+ naive, central memory, regulatory and stem cell-like memory cells was achieved by sorting via CD45RO/CCR7/CD25/CD127/CD95/CD27. This chain uses TRBV2 with TRBJ2-3; D call uncertain. The TCR originated in a young man with type 1 diabetes. Sequenced sample: naive CD4+ T cells from blood. CDR3 coding DNA: TGTGCCAGCAGTTACACAGATACGCAGTATTTT. It yields the protein CASSYTDTQYF.